This is a list of T cell receptor beta chains from one sample in a study of blood T cell repertoires in COVID-19. The method was immunoSEQ multiplex PCR; TCRdb's version includes in-frame clones alone and lacks a portion of them. The table lists 40,000 to 55,000 clones, roughly 88% of them singletons, with approximately 7.1% in the top ten. Sample: peripheral blood. The receptors here all came from a human donor in a cohort sampled during active COVID-19. CDR3s include the opening cysteine and the closing phenylalanine or tryptophan. The order of the fields is J gene, D gene, clone size, V gene, CDR3 DNA, CDR3 protein. The D gene is left open where the match is weak. The size field is filled for only some rows; it gives once, few, many or a size class.

TRBJ1-4,-,-,TRBV7-2,TGTGCCAGCAGCTTATACGGGGGTGCAACTAATGAAAAACTGTTTTTT,CASSLYGGATNEKLFF
TRBJ2-3,-,-,TRBV7-2,TGTGCCAGCACCCAGGACAGCCGGCCCACAGATACGCAGTATTTT,CASTQDSRPTDTQYF
TRBJ1-5,TRBD1,-,TRBV28,TGTGCCAGCAGCTCGCCGTCAACAGGGGGCGGTGGTGGGGGAAGCAATCAGCCCCAGCATTTT,CASSSPSTGGGGGGSNQPQHF
TRBJ2-2,TRBD2,-,TRBV4-1,TGCGCCAGCAGCCAAGATTCCCTCGAACTAGCGGGAGGGCGCACCGGGGAGCTGTTTTTT,CASSQDSLELAGGRTGELFF
TRBJ1-2,-,-,TRBV7-9,TGTGCCAGCAGCGCCGGGACTCGAGGCTACACCTTC,CASSAGTRGYTF
TRBJ2-2,-,-,TRBV24-1,TGTGCCACCAGTGATCATCTAGCTGTCACCGGGGAGCTGTTTTTT,CATSDHLAVTGELFF
TRBJ2-1,TRBD1,-,TRBV19,TGTGCCAGTAGTATAGTGGCCGCAGGGGGCTACTACAATGAGCAGTTCTTC,CASSIVAAGGYYNEQFF
TRBJ2-7,-,once,TRBV7-6,TGTGCCAGCAGCTTAGGGACACACTCCTACGAGCAGTACTTC,CASSLGTHSYEQYF
TRBJ1-6,TRBD1,-,TRBV7-3,TGTGCCAGCAGCGGGACAGGGAATTCACCCCTCCACTTT,CASSGTGNSPLHF
TRBJ2-7,TRBD2,-,TRBV6-2/TRBV6-3,TGTGCCAGCAGTCCCCGGAAGGTAGCGGGAGTAGAAGAGCAGTACTTC,CASSPRKVAGVEEQYF
TRBJ2-3,-,-,TRBV11-3,TGTGCCAGCAGCTCCCACGGAGGTGATACGCAGTATTTT,CASSSHGGDTQYF
TRBJ1-1,TRBD1,once,TRBV18,TGTGCCAGCTCACGGACAGGGTGGGACACTGAAGCTTTCTTT,CASSRTGWDTEAFF
TRBJ2-2,TRBD1,-,TRBV19,TGTGCCAGTAGTCTACGACCGACAGGGAACGGACCCGGGGAGCTGTTTTTT,CASSLRPTGNGPGELFF
TRBJ1-6,-,-,TRBV2,TGTGCCAGCACGCCAGACACGTATAATTCACCCCTCCACTTT,CASTPDTYNSPLHF
TRBJ1-2,-,-,TRBV5-4,TGTGCCAGCGGGCTACAGAACTATGGCTACACCTTC,CASGLQNYGYTF
TRBJ1-5,-,-,TRBV6-2/TRBV6-3,TGTGCCAGCAGTTACGATTTCGGGTCTCCACCAAATCAGCCCCAGCATTTT,CASSYDFGSPPNQPQHF
TRBJ1-5,-,few,TRBV19,TGTGCCAGTAGAGAGATGGGTCGAGGATTCGATCAGCCCCAGCATTTT,CASREMGRGFDQPQHF
TRBJ1-2,TRBD1,-,TRBV27,TGTGCCAGCAGTAGACAGGGACCCTCGAATAACTATGGCTACACCTTC,CASSRQGPSNNYGYTF
TRBJ2-7,-,-,TRBV18,TGTGCCAGCTCACCTGCCTCAGACTACGAGCAGTACTTC,CASSPASDYEQYF
TRBJ2-7,-,-,TRBV7-2,TGTGCCAGCAGCTTGAGCGACCTCTCCTACGAGCAGTACTTC,CASSLSDLSYEQYF
TRBJ1-1,-,-,TRBV21-1,TGTGCCAGCAGCGGCTCGGACAGGGGGCTCACTGAAGCTTTCTTT,CASSGSDRGLTEAFF
TRBJ2-7,TRBD1,-,TRBV6-1,TGTGCCAGCAGTGAACCGGGACAGGGCCCCCACGAGCAGTACTTC,CASSEPGQGPHEQYF
TRBJ1-5,-,few,TRBV30,TGTGCCTGGAGTGTATGGCGGGGGGGTAGCAATCAGCCCCAGCATTTT,CAWSVWRGGSNQPQHF
TRBJ2-1,TRBD1,few,TRBV15,TGTGCCACCACTAGGGACAGGTACTCCTACAATGAGCAGTTCTTC,CATTRDRYSYNEQFF
TRBJ2-5,TRBD2,once,TRBV6-1,TGTGCCAGCAGTGAAAAATCTCCTGGGCGGGGGGAGACCCAGTACTTC,CASSEKSPGRGETQYF
TRBJ1-2,-,-,TRBV30,TGTGCCTGGAGTGACACCCCGAACTATGGCTACACCTTC,CAWSDTPNYGYTF
TRBJ1-6,-,-,TRBV6-4,TGTGCCAGCAGTGACTCGAGTCAGGATAATTCACCCCTCCACTTT,CASSDSSQDNSPLHF
TRBJ2-5,TRBD1,-,TRBV27,TGTGCCAGCAGTTTATCTTGGACAGGGCACGAAGAGACCCAGTACTTC,CASSLSWTGHEETQYF
TRBJ2-1,TRBD2,-,TRBV4-2,TGTGCCAGCAGCCACTACCTAGCGGGAGAAGAGCAGTTCTTC,CASSHYLAGEEQFF
TRBJ2-6,TRBD1,-,TRBV19,TGTGCCAGTAGTAAACAGGGGACGGGTGGGGCCAACGTCCTGACTTTC,CASSKQGTGGANVLTF
TRBJ1-2,-,-,TRBV7-2,TGTGCCAGCAGCTTAGCTATGGGGGACACGGGCTATGGCTACACCTTC,CASSLAMGDTGYGYTF
TRBJ2-3,TRBD2,-,TRBV29-1,TGCAGCGTGGATACTAGCGGGAGGGCTACGCAGTATTTT,CSVDTSGRATQYF
TRBJ2-7,-,-,TRBV10-3,TGTGCCATCAGTGATCGGGGGTACGAGCAGTACTTC,CAISDRGYEQYF
TRBJ2-3,TRBD2,once,TRBV27,TGTGCCAGCAGTCCAGCGGGAGGGCCTAGGACAGATACGCAGTATTTT,CASSPAGGPRTDTQYF
TRBJ2-1,TRBD1,-,TRBV10-1,TGCGCCAGCAGTGCAAGGACAGGGGGCTACAATGAGCAGTTCTTC,CASSARTGGYNEQFF
TRBJ2-7,-,once,TRBV12-1,TGTGCCTCGCCGGGAGCGGGCAAATACGGCACCGAGCAGTACTTC,CASPGAGKYGTEQYF
TRBJ2-5,-,-,TRBV18,TGTGCCAGCTCGGCTTATCAAGAGACCCAGTACTTC,CASSAYQETQYF